This T cell receptor beta chain was identified in a study of cytomegalovirus exposure and HLA in healthy donors. Across the whole study: The roughly 700 first-cohort repertoires and the 110 or so validation repertoires shared the same platform, a later analysis reported.

Clones were sequenced by immunoSEQ multiplex PCR, and TCRdb holds only the in-frame ones, with some missing. The top ten hold 5.8% of the sample, which has around 60,000 clones, about 95% seen once. Per germline, CDR1 SGHTA and CDR2 FQGTGA. Trimming stripped 4 bases from V and 0 bases from J, with 6 bases between. The CDR3 has 13 amino acids. Sequencing was done on a sample of PBMCs. This receptor was taken from a woman aged 18-35 years in good health and CMV-seropositive. This chain connects TRBV7-3 to TRBJ1-1; D not certain. The CDR3 coding sequence is TGTGCCAGCAGCTCCTCCCTGAACACTGAAGCTTTCTTT. Its translation: CASSSSLNTEAFF.